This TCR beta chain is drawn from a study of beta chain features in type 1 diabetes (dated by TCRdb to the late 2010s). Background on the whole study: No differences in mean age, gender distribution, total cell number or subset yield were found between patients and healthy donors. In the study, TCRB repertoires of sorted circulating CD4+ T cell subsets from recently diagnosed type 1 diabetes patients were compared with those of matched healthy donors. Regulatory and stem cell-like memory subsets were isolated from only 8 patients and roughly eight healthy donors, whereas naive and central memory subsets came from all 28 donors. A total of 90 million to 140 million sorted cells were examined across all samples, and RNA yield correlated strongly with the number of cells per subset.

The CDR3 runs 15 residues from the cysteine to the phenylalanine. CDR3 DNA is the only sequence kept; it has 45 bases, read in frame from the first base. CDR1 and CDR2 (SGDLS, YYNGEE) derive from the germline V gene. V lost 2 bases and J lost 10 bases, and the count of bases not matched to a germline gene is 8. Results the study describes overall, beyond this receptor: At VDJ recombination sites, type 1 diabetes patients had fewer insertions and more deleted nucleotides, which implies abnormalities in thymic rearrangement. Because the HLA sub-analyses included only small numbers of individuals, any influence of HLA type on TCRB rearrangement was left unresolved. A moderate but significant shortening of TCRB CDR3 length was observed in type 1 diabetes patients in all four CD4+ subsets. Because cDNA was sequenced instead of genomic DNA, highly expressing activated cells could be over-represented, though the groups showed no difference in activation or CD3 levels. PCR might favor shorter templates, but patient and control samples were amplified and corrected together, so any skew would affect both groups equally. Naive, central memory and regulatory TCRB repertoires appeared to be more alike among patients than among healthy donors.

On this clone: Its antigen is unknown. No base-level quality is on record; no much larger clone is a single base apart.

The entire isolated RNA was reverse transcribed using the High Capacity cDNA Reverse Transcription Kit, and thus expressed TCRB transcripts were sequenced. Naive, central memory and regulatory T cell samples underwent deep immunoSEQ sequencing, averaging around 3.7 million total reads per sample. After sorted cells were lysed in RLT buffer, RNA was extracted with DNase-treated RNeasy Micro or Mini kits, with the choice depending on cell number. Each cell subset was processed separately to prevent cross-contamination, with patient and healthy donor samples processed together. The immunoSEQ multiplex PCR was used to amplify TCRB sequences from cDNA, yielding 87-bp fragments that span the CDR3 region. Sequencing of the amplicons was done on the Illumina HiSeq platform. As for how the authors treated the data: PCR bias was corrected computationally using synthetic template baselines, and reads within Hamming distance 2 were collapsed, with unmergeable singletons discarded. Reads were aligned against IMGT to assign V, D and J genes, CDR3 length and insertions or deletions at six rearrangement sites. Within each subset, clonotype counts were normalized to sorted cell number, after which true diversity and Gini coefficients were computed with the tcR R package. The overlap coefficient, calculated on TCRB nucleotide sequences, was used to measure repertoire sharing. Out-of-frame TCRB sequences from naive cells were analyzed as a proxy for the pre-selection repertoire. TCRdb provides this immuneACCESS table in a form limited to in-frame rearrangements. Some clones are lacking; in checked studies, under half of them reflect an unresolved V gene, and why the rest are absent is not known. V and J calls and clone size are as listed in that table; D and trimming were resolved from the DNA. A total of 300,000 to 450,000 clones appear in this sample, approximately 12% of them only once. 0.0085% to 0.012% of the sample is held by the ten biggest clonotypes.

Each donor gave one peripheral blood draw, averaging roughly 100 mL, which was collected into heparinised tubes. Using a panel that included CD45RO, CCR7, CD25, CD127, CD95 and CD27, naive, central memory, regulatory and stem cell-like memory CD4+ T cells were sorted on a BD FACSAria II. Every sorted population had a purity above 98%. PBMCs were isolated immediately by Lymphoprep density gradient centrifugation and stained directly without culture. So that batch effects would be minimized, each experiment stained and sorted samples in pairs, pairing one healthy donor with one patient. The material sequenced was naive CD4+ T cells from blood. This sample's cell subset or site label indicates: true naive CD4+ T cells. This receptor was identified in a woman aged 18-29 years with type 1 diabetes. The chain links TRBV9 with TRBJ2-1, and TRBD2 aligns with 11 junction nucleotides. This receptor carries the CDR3 CASSVRLAGLGEQFF. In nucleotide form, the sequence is TGTGCCAGCAGCGTTCGACTAGCGGGATTGGGGGAGCAGTTCTTC.